The 13 T cell receptor beta chains in this list originate from one sample, sequenced in a study of T cell responses to AZD1222 COVID-19 vaccine. Method: immunoSEQ multiplex PCR; TCRdb's copy keeps in-frame clones and lacks some. The sample has about 120,000 clones, about 89% seen once. The sample here was peripheral blood, taken 28 days after the second AZD1222 dose. The receptors shown here come from an adult who received the AZD1222 COVID-19 vaccine.

The chain carries TRBV5-6 and TRBJ2-2, with D perhaps given as TRBD1 or TRBD2 (5 bases each). This CDR3 is built from 13 residues. V lost 4 bases and J 9 bases, leaving 13 bases between the germline ends. Germline V lookup: CDR1 SGHDT, CDR2 YYEEEE. In DNA form, the CDR3 reads TGTGCCAGCAGCACGGGACCTTCGAGGGAGCTGTTTTTT. Translating it yields CASSTGPSRELFF.

The chain carries TRBV10-1 and TRBJ1-4; tentative D call: TRBD1 (6 bases). This CDR3 is 11 amino acids long. CDR1 and CDR2 from the germline V gene are WNHNN and SYGVQD (reference sequence). The ends were cut back, 9 bases at V and 6 bases at J, with 8 bases in the middle. The CDR3 loop is CARDSYEKLFF. Here the CDR3 DNA reads TGCGCCAGGGACAGTTATGAAAAACTGTTTTTT.

J is TRBJ2-7 and V is TRBV10-3, with D possibly matching TRBD2 (5 bases). CDR1 and CDR2 from the germline V gene are ENHRY and SYGVKD. CDR3 size: 15 residues. Trimming shortened V by 2 bases and J by 2 bases, and 13 bases separated the two germline ends. The CDR3 is CAISEPGNAAYEQYF. CDR3 in DNA: TGTGCCATCAGTGAGCCGGGGAATGCAGCCTACGAGCAGTACTTC.

To note about this clone: Different DNA sequences within this sample yield the same CDR3. The chain links TRBV4-1 to TRBJ2-1, with TRBD2 identical over 8 bases. V was clipped by 0 bases and J by 0 bases; unmatched bases: 1. The CDR3 is 16 amino acids. Germline V gene data show CDR1 as MGHRA and CDR2 as YSYEKL. CDR3 loop: CASSQDSGSSYNEQFF. In DNA form, the CDR3 reads TGCGCCAGCAGCCAAGACAGCGGGAGCTCCTACAATGAGCAGTTCTTC.

This rearrangement joins TRBV15 to TRBJ2-7; D gene ambiguous. The V end was cut by 1 base, the J end by 2 bases, with 3 bases between. This CDR3 has 12 amino acids. The germline gives CDR1 LNHNV, CDR2 YYDKDF (reference sequence). As DNA, the CDR3 is TGTGCCACCAGCAGAGGGACCTACGAGCAGTACTTC. This sequence encodes CATSRGTYEQYF.

This chain joins TRBV11-3 and TRBJ2-3; D is possibly TRBD1 (5 bases). This CDR3 has 15 amino acids. V was cut by 4 bases and J by 3 bases, with 14 bases left in between. Germline V gene sequence: CDR1 SGHNT, CDR2 YENEEA. The CDR3 is CASSSSGKRTDTQYF. In nucleotides, the CDR3 is TGTGCCAGCAGCTCCTCAGGGAAGAGAACAGATACGCAGTATTTT.

This clone was counted once. The V gene is TRBV7-6, the J gene TRBJ1-1; the match to TRBD1 covers 9 bases. The CDR3 is 15 residues long. After removal of 5 bases from V and 3 bases from J, the junction contained 7 bases not matched to a gene. Germline V lookup: CDR1 SGHVS, CDR2 FNYEAQ. DNA for the CDR3: TGTGCCAGCAGCCGAGCCGGGACAGGGTACACTGAAGCTTTCTTT. Encoded protein: CASSRAGTGYTEAFF.

About this clone itself: Sequence at one end of the junction differs from germline and may be a read error. CDR3 in amino acids: CASSPQTGEKLFF. Here the CDR3 DNA reads TGTGCTAGCAGCCCCCAGACAGGTGAAAAACTGTTTTTT. V usage is TRBV7-7 and J usage is TRBJ1-4; perhaps TRBD1 as D (6 bases). CDR3 length: 13 residues. Germline V lookup: CDR1 SSHAT, CDR2 FNYEAQ (reference sequence).

The V and J genes are TRBV9 and TRBJ1-4; TRBD1 aligns across 7 bases. Trimming took 3 bases from V and 8 from J; bases not matched to a gene: 7. This CDR3 spans 14 amino acids. Germline V lookup: CDR1 SGDLS, CDR2 YYNGEE. CDR3 protein: CASSGQGNGEKLFF. DNA for the CDR3: TGTGCCAGCAGCGGACAGGGAAACGGCGAAAAACTGTTTTTT.

This rearrangement joins TRBV7-8 to TRBJ1-2, with 7 bases lining up with TRBD1. The germline V gene has CDR1 SGHVS and CDR2 FQNEAQ. CDR3 size: 12 residues. J lost 8 bases, V lost 5 bases, and 5 bases had no gene match. CDR3 DNA: TGTGCCAGCAGCGAGGGACAGTACGGCTACACCTTC. Its protein product is CASSEGQYGYTF.

This clone showed up just once. The V gene is TRBV5-1, the J gene TRBJ2-1; weak D call: TRBD2 (7 bases). Germline-derived CDR1 and CDR2 are SGHRS and YFSETQ. The CDR3 extends over 16 amino acids. V was shortened by 4 bases and J by 5 bases, with 19 bases between the two germline ends. CDR3 residues: CASSPGFRGADNEQFF. In DNA form, the CDR3 reads TGCGCCAGCAGCCCGGGGTTCCGGGGGGCCGACAATGAGCAGTTCTTC. The full variable domain, completed using reference TRBV5-1 and TRBJ2-1, is KAGVTQTPRYLIKTRGQQVTLSCSPISGHRSVSWYQQTPGQGLQFLFEYFSETQRNKGNFPGRFSGRQFSNSRSEMNVSTLELGDSALYLCASSPGFRGADNEQFFGPGTRLTVL.

V is TRBV4-2 and J is TRBJ2-7; 11 nucleotides match TRBD2. Germline CDR1 and CDR2: LGHNA and YNFKEQ. This CDR3 has 16 amino acids. The V gene end was trimmed by 3 bases and the J gene end by 0 bases; junction bases not matched to a gene: 4. The CDR3 protein is CASSHVTSGVSYEQYF. The CDR3 DNA is TGTGCCAGCAGCCACGTGACTAGCGGGGTCTCCTACGAGCAGTACTTC.

This clone turned up a few times. The chain links TRBV28 to TRBJ2-7; possibly TRBD2 for D (5 bases). Trimming left V 7 bases short and J 2 bases short, with 15 bases between. Germline assignment: CDR1 MDHEN and CDR2 SYDVKM. There are 14 residues in the CDR3. The CDR3 protein is CASKPATTTYEQYF. CDR3 coding DNA: TGTGCCAGCAAACCGGCGACTACAACCTACGAGCAGTACTTC.